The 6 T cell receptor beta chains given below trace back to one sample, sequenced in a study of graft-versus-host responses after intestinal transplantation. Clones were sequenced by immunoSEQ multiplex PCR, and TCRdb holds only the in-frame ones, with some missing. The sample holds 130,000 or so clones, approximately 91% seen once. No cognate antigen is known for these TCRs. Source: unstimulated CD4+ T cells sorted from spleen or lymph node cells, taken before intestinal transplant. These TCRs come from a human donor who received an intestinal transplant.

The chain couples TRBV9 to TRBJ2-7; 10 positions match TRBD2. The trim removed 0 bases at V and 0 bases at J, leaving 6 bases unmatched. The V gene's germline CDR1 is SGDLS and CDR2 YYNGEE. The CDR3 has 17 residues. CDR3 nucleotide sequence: TGTGCCAGCAGCGTAGGCTCCGGGACTAGCGTCTCCTACGAGCAGTACTTC. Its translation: CASSVGSGTSVSYEQYF.

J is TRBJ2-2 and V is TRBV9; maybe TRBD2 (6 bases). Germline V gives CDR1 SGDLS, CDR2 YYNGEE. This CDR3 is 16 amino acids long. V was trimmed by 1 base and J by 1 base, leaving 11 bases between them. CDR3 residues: CASSVKSRENTGELFF. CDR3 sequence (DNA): TGTGCCAGCAGCGTAAAGTCGCGGGAGAACACCGGGGAGCTGTTTTTT.

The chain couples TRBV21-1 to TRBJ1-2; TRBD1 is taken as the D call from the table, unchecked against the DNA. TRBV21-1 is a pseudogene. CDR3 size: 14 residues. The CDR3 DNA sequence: TGTGCCATTACAGGCAGGGGGAGAAGCTATGGCTACACCTTC. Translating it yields CAITGRGRSYGYTF.

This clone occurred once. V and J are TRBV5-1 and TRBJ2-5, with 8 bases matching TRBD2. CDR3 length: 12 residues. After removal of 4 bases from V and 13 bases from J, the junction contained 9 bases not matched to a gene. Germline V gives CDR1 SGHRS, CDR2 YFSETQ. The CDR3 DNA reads TGCGCCAGCAGCGACGGGAGGGCAGTTTTGTACTTC. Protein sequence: CASSDGRAVLYF.

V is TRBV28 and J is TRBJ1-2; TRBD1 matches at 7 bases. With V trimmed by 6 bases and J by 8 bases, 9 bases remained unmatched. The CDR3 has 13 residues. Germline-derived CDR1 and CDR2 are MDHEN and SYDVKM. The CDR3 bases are TGTGCCAGCAGACCGGACAGGTCGCGGGGCTACACCTTC. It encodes CASRPDRSRGYTF.

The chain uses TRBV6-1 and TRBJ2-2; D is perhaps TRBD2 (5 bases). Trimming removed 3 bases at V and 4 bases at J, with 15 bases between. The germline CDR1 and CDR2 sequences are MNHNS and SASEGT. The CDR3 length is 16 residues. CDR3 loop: CASSDEVGAFTGELFF. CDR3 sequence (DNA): TGTGCCAGCAGTGACGAGGTGGGAGCGTTCACCGGGGAGCTGTTTTTT.